The source of this TCR beta chain is a study of OX40 agonist ivuxolimab in advanced cancers. In the study overall: While on treatment, patients had intravenous ivuxolimab at 0.01 to 10 mg/kg every 2 weeks.

Study results and limitations: Partial responders treated at 0.1-3.0 mg/kg exhibited clonal expansion among the lowest measured.

Sequenced by immunoSEQ multiplex PCR; TCRdb stores in-frame clones only, minus some. The sample shows fewer than 20,000 clones, roughly 87% of them seen only once. For this clone: The antigen remains unidentified.

The CDR3 contains 14 residues. J gave up 5 bases and V 2 bases, and 7 bases lay outside the gene matches. Germline V gene sequence: CDR1 SGDLS, CDR2 YYNGEE. The chain is built from TRBV9 and TRBJ2-7, with TRBD1 matching 7 bases. The starting material was CD4+ or CD8+ T cells sorted from blood, obtained in a trial of the OX40 agonist ivuxolimab. The receptor was derived from an adult with an advanced solid tumor such as melanoma, head and neck, liver or kidney cancer. As DNA, the CDR3 is TGTGCCAGCAGCGTCGACAGGGAGATCCACGAGCAGTACTTC. It specifies CASSVDREIHEQYF.